The 29 T cell receptor beta chains reported below all come from one sample, sequenced in a study of blood T cell repertoires in COVID-19. Some clones are missing from TCRdb's copy, which holds only in-frame ones; the method was immunoSEQ multiplex PCR. This sample has 150,000 to 200,000 clones, with 70% to 90% found just once. The sample taken for sequencing was peripheral blood. Receptors were obtained from a man aged 55 to 70 with acute or convalescent COVID-19.

In its sample, this clone was seen once. This chain's CDR3 is CAGSSGGAQPQHF. The CDR3 DNA reads as TGTGCCGGAAGCTCAGGAGGCGCTCAGCCCCAGCATTTT. J is TRBJ1-5 and V is TRBV6-5; no clear D. Trimming stripped 11 bases from V and 6 bases from J, with 17 bases between. This CDR3 is 13 amino acids long. In germline, CDR1 is MNHEY, CDR2 SVGAGI.

The CDR3 is CASSRGQGLGLAGDTYNEQFF. The CDR3 DNA is TGTGCCAGCAGCAGGGGACAGGGACTCGGACTAGCGGGAGACACCTACAATGAGCAGTTCTTC. The rearrangement joins TRBV7-9 to TRBJ2-1, with 13 bases identical to TRBD2. Per the germline V gene, CDR1 is SEHNR and CDR2 is FQNEAQ (reference sequence). This CDR3 contains 21 residues. V was clipped by 5 bases and J by 2 bases; unmatched bases: 18.

The CDR3 coding sequence is TGTGCCAGCAGCTATGGGGGCTTGGGGTCACCCCTCCACTTT. Translated, it gives CASSYGGLGSPLHF. The chain has TRBV7-3 and TRBJ1-6, with a weak D call TRBD1 (6 bases). Trimming cost V 4 bases and J 10 bases, with 14 bases left between them. This CDR3 has 14 amino acids. Germline V gene lookup returns CDR1 SGHTA and CDR2 FQGTGA. Full variable domain (outside the CDR3, taken from reference TRBV7-3 and TRBJ1-6): GAGVSQTPSNKVTEKGKYVELRCDPISGHTALYWYRQSLGQGPEFLIYFQGTGAADDSGLPNDRFFAVRPEGSVSTLKIQRTERGDSAVYLCASSYGGLGSPLHFGNGTRLTVT.

This chain uses TRBV5-1 with TRBJ2-1; 12 nucleotides line up with TRBD2. Germline assignment: CDR1 SGHRS and CDR2 YFSETQ. The CDR3 is 16 residues long. The ends lost 0 bases at V and 3 bases at J; junction bases unmatched: 1. In DNA, the CDR3 is TGCGCCAGCAGCTTGGCACTAGCGGGAGGCTACAATGAGCAGTTCTTC. Translation: CASSLALAGGYNEQFF.

The chain recombines TRBV5-5 with TRBJ1-2; 10 positions match TRBD1. Trimming took 4 bases from V and 7 from J; bases not matched to a gene: 10. The V gene's germline CDR1 is SGHKS and CDR2 YYEKEE (reference sequence). This CDR3 is built from 15 residues. CDR3 nucleotide sequence: TGTGCCAGCAGCCCGAGACAGGGGGCGCTTGGTGGCTACACCTTC. This translates into CASSPRQGALGGYTF.

This clone was detected only a few times. This chain joins TRBV19 and TRBJ1-5, with unresolved D. Trimming pared 2 bases from V and 7 bases from J, leaving 12 bases between. This CDR3 region has 14 residues. Germline CDR1 reads LNHDA; CDR2 reads SQIVND (reference sequence). The DNA of the CDR3 is TGTGCCAGTAGTATACGGGGTGGACGGCAGCCCCAGCATTTT. It is translated as CASSIRGGRQPQHF.

The chain couples TRBV28 to TRBJ2-1, with 9 positions matching TRBD2. The CDR3 extends over 22 amino acids. Germline values: CDR1 MDHEN, CDR2 SYDVKM. V was pared by 5 bases and J by 1 base, with 24 bases of the junction left unmatched. CDR3 sequence reads: CASSGRVAGGAGGTYSYNEQFF. The CDR3 DNA reads TGTGCCAGCAGTGGTCGCGTCGCAGGTGGGGCGGGAGGGACATATTCCTACAATGAGCAGTTCTTC. The whole variable domain, remainder taken from reference TRBV28 and TRBJ2-1, is DVKVTQSSRYLVKRTGEKVFLECVQDMDHENMFWYRQDPGLGLRLIYFSYDVKMKEKGDIPEGYSVSREKKERFSLILESASTNQTSMYLCASSGRVAGGAGGTYSYNEQFFGPGTRLTVL.

The chain uses TRBV24-1 and TRBJ2-3; 8 nucleotides align to TRBD2. The CDR3 has 17 residues. The V segment lost 4 bases and the J segment 9 bases; nucleotides outside the gene matches: 17. Germline loops: CDR1 KGHDR, CDR2 SFDVKD. The CDR3 region has the DNA TGTGCCACCAGTGACCCCTTCACTAGCGGAGCCACATACACGCAGTATTTT. It encodes CATSDPFTSGATYTQYF.

V usage is TRBV19 and J usage is TRBJ2-1, with 9 bases that match TRBD1. Germline CDR1 and CDR2: LNHDA and SQIVND (reference sequence). There are 15 residues in the CDR3. V lost 6 bases to trimming and J lost 7 bases; unmatched junction nucleotides: 10. CDR3 residues: CASSKIDRGWNEQFF. The CDR3 DNA sequence: TGTGCCAGTAGCAAAATTGACAGGGGGTGGAATGAGCAGTTCTTC.

The chain is built from TRBV21-1 and TRBJ2-5; whether TRBD2, the table's D call, matches the DNA was not checked. TRBV21-1 is a known pseudogene. The CDR3 spans 17 residues. CDR3 DNA: TGTGCCAGCAGCCGAGCTGGGCTAGGGGACGGGGGAGAGACCCAGTACTTC. Its protein product is CASSRAGLGDGGETQYF.

V usage is TRBV11-2 and J usage is TRBJ1-5; D is ambiguous. The CDR3 runs 14 residues. Trimming removed 2 bases from V and 2 bases from J, with 7 bases in between. Germline V CDR1 and CDR2: SGHAT, FQNNGV. CDR3: CASSLTEGNQPQHF. CDR3 in DNA: TGTGCCAGCAGCTTAACGGAGGGCAATCAGCCCCAGCATTTT.

The chain employs TRBV28 and TRBJ2-7, with D possibly matching TRBD1 (6 bases). The length of the CDR3 is 13 residues. The germline V gene has CDR1 MDHEN and CDR2 SYDVKM. V was trimmed by 8 bases and J by 1 base, leaving 12 bases between them. CDR3: CASGDRRSYEQYF. The CDR3 nucleotides are TGTGCCAGCGGCGACAGGAGATCCTACGAGCAGTACTTC.

CDR3 protein: CAWTGHTTNEKLFF. For the CDR3, the DNA is TGTGCCTGGACAGGGCACACAACTAATGAAAAACTGTTTTTT. The chain uses TRBV30 and TRBJ1-4, with D possibly TRBD1 on 5 matching bases. CDR1 GTSNPN and CDR2 SVGIG come from the germline V gene (reference sequence). V was clipped by 4 bases and J by 0 bases, with 9 bases between them. The CDR3 runs 14 residues.

This chain connects TRBV6-5 to TRBJ2-7; the match to TRBD1 covers 7 bases. Germline assignment: CDR1 MNHEY and CDR2 SVGAGI. Losses at the gene ends were 6 bases for V and 2 bases for J; bases not matched to a gene: 4. The CDR3 consists of 13 residues. The CDR3 region is CASRDRLTYEQYF. The CDR3 region has the DNA TGTGCCAGCAGGGACAGGCTTACCTACGAGCAGTACTTC.

J is TRBJ2-7 and V is TRBV11-2; TRBD2 aligns across 12 bases. The germline V gene encodes CDR1 SGHAT and CDR2 FQNNGV. Trimming at V came to 2 bases and at J to 6 bases, leaving 14 bases not matched to a gene. The CDR3 totals 18 residues. CDR3 region: CASSLWPLTSGSGAEQYF. In DNA form, the CDR3 reads TGTGCCAGCAGCTTATGGCCCCTGACTAGCGGGAGCGGGGCCGAGCAGTACTTC.

CDR3 DNA: TGTGCCAGCAGCGGGGGGTCGCGGGGAGGGCGCAATGAGCAGTTCTTC. This encodes CASSGGSRGGRNEQFF. The V and J genes are TRBV7-6 and TRBJ2-1; the match to TRBD2 covers 7 bases. With 5 bases clipped from V and 6 bases from J, the junction kept 13 bases outside the gene matches. Germline values: CDR1 SGHVS, CDR2 FNYEAQ. The CDR3 loop spans 16 amino acids.

The count of this clone is one. V is TRBV5-6 and J is TRBJ2-3, with D perhaps TRBD2 (5 bases). Germline V gene lookup returns CDR1 SGHDT and CDR2 YYEEEE. Trimming took 0 bases from V and 4 from J, leaving 12 bases between them. There are 15 residues in the CDR3. This CDR3 reads CASSLESGGSDTQYF. CDR3 DNA: TGTGCCAGCAGCTTGGAGTCCGGAGGATCAGATACGCAGTATTTT.

Remarks on this clone: Different DNA sequences within this sample yield the same CDR3. The chain is built from TRBV6-5 and TRBJ2-7, with 11 bases lining up with TRBD2. V lost 8 bases to trimming and J lost 1 base; unmatched junction nucleotides: 4. CDR3 length: 14 residues. Germline CDR1 is MNHEY and CDR2 is SVGAGI. The CDR3 DNA follows: TGTGCCAGCCGGCTAGCGGGGGGATCCTACGAGCAGTACTTC. Translation gives CASRLAGGSYEQYF.

The chain recombines TRBV25-1 with TRBJ2-5; a weak D match, TRBD1 (6 bases). Trimming cost V 1 base and J 5 bases, with 14 bases left between them. CDR3 length: 15 amino acids. CDR1 and CDR2 from the germline V gene are MGHDK and SYGVNS. The CDR3: CASSELPGAAETQYF. CDR3 DNA: TGTGCCAGCAGTGAATTACCAGGGGCAGCCGAGACCCAGTACTTC.

Comment on this clone: The junction and the germline gene differ at one end; a read error may be behind it. The same CDR3 can be traced to other DNA sequences in this sample. The chain is built from TRBV5-4 and TRBJ1-1; TRBD1 agrees at 8 bases. The length of the CDR3 is 14 residues. Germline assignment: CDR1 SGHNT and CDR2 YYREEE (reference sequence). CDR3 protein: CASSSRGRDTEAFF. The CDR3 DNA sequence: TGTGCCAGCAGCTCCAGGGGGCGCGACACTGAAGCTTTTTTT.

The table lists this clone with a count of one. This sequence joins TRBV5-1 and TRBJ1-1; D gene ambiguous. The CDR3 contains 13 residues. The germline gives CDR1 SGHRS, CDR2 YFSETQ. Deletions cut 4 bases from V and 0 bases from J, with 7 bases between. The chain's CDR3 is CASSTAMNTEAFF. In DNA, the CDR3 is TGCGCCAGCAGCACAGCTATGAACACTGAAGCTTTCTTT.

This clone appeared a few times. The rearrangement joins TRBV7-9 to TRBJ1-1; possibly TRBD1 for D (5 bases). Germline values: CDR1 SEHNR, CDR2 FQNEAQ (reference sequence). CDR3 length equals 15 residues. The V gene lost 5 bases and the J gene lost 6 bases, with 19 bases spanning the gap. The CDR3 coding sequence is TGTGCCAGCAGCCCTGTAGGGGAGGGGATCGCTGAAGCTTTCTTT. This gives the protein CASSPVGEGIAEAFF.

The chain has TRBV4-1 and TRBJ1-4, with 9 bases fitting TRBD1. This CDR3 region has 17 residues. Germline V gene lookup returns CDR1 MGHRA and CDR2 YSYEKL. With 0 bases clipped from V and 11 bases from J, the junction kept 13 bases outside the gene matches. CDR3 DNA sequence: TGCGCCAGCAGCCAAGACACCGGGGACAGGGCCCTACAGAAACTGTTTTTT. Translated: CASSQDTGDRALQKLFF.

This chain uses TRBV12-3 or TRBV12-4 with TRBJ1-2, with TRBD1 matching 7 bases. The CDR3 contains 13 residues. V trimming: 6 bases; J trimming: 7 bases; junction bases outside the gene matches: 8. The chain's CDR3 is CASSSHRGGGYTF. The CDR3 DNA reads TGTGCCAGCAGCTCTCACAGGGGCGGTGGCTACACCTTC.

J is TRBJ1-1 and V is TRBV5-1, with TRBD1 as a possible D gene (6 bases). The germline V and J ends were trimmed by 1 base and 5 bases, with 12 bases remaining between them. CDR3 length: 14 residues. Germline-derived CDR1 and CDR2 are SGHRS and YFSETQ. CDR3: CASSLSGGLTEAFF. The CDR3, as DNA: TGCGCCAGCAGCTTGAGTGGGGGCTTGACTGAAGCTTTCTTT. The full variable domain, completed using reference TRBV5-1 and TRBJ1-1, is KAGVTQTPRYLIKTRGQQVTLSCSPISGHRSVSWYQQTPGQGLQFLFEYFSETQRNKGNFPGRFSGRQFSNSRSEMNVSTLELGDSALYLCASSLSGGLTEAFFGQGTRLTVV.

The rearrangement links TRBV30 to TRBJ1-2, with a possible D match to TRBD1 (6 bases). The V end lost 4 bases, the J end lost 4 bases, and 13 bases lay between the germline ends. Germline CDR1 and CDR2: GTSNPN and SVGIG (reference sequence). CDR3 length equals 13 residues. CDR3 sequence reads: CAWNLQGRYGYTF. In nucleotides, the CDR3 is TGTGCCTGGAATCTACAGGGCCGCTATGGCTACACCTTC.

The rearrangement links TRBV28 to TRBJ2-4; TRBD2 matches at 11 bases. Per the germline V gene, CDR1 is MDHEN and CDR2 is SYDVKM. With V trimmed by 4 bases and J by 6 bases, 2 bases remained unmatched. This CDR3 has 14 amino acids. DNA of the CDR3: TGTGCCAGCAGTTCCGGGACTAGCGGAAACATTCAGTACTTC. Translation: CASSSGTSGNIQYF.

V gene TRBV7-8 combines with J gene TRBJ1-5; the D is unclear. This CDR3 is 15 amino acids long. In germline, CDR1 is SGHVS, CDR2 FQNEAQ. V dropped 1 base and J dropped 0 bases, with 7 bases sitting between them. The DNA of the CDR3 is TGTGCCAGCAGCTTAGATCATTCTAGCAATCAGCCCCAGCATTTT. Translating it yields CASSLDHSSNQPQHF.

V is TRBV5-1 and J is TRBJ1-6; D remains unclear. V was clipped by 0 bases and J by 8 bases, with 12 bases between them. The CDR3 extends over 15 amino acids. Germline assignment: CDR1 SGHRS and CDR2 YFSETQ. The CDR3 DNA follows: TGCGCCAGCAGCTTGGACGGGAGGAGAGATTCACCCCTCCACTTT. Translated, it gives CASSLDGRRDSPLHF.